The T cell receptor beta chain described here comes from a study of cytotoxic CD8 clonotypes in ibrutinib-treated CLL. Data came from immunoSEQ multiplex PCR; TCRdb stores just in-frame clones and leaves some out. Seen here are over 150,000 clones, roughly 72% observed once, and the top ten hold roughly 12%. Study observations and caveats: Sample timing was unmatched between remission and later-progressing patients; lymph nodes unstudied.

V dropped 0 bases and J dropped 8 bases, with 14 bases sitting between them. Germline assignment: CDR1 KGHSH and CDR2 LQKENI. This CDR3 contains 15 residues. In regard to this clone: The target antigen is unknown.

This clonotype originated in a human donor with chronic lymphocytic leukemia. V is TRBV18 and J is TRBJ2-1; TRBD2 might be the D (6 bases). The sequencing here drew on PBMCs, taken after 24 months of ibrutinib treatment. CDR3 nucleotide sequence: TGTGCCAGCTCACCACCGGCGGGAAGGAGGGATGAGCAGTTCTTC. Translating it yields CASSPPAGRRDEQFF.